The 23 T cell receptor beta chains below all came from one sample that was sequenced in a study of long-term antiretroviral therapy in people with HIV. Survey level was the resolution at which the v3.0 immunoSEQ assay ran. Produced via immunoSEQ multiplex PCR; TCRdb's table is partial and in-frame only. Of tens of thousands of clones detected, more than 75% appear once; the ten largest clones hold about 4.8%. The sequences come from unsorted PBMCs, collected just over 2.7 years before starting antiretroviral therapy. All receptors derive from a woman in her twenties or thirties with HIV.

The CDR3 bases are TGTGCCAGCGCCCGACTAGCGGGCACAGATACGCAGTATTTT. Translation: CASARLAGTDTQYF. The rearrangement uses TRBV27 and TRBJ2-3, with 9 bases that match TRBD2. There are 14 residues in the CDR3. The V and J ends lost 8 bases and 1 base, in that order; junction bases with no gene match: 4. CDR1 is MNHEY and CDR2 is SMNVEV in the germline V gene (reference sequence).

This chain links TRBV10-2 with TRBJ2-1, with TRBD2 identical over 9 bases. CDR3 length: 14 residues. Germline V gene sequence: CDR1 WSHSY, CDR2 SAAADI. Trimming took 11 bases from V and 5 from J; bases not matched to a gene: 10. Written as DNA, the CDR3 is TGCGCCTGCATCGAGCGGGGGGCCCACAATGAGCAGTTCTTC. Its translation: CACIERGAHNEQFF.

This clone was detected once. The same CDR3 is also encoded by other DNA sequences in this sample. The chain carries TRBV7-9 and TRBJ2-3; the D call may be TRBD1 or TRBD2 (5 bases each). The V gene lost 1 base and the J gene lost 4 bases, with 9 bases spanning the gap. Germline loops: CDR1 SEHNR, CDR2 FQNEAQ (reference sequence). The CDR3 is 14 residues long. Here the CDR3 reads CASSLGRGADTQYF. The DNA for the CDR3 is TGTGCCAGCAGCTTAGGTAGAGGGGCAGATACGCAGTATTTT.

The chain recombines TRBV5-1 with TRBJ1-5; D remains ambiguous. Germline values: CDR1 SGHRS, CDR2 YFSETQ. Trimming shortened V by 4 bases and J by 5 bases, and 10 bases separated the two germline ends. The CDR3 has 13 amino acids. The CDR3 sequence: CASSPGGDQPQHF. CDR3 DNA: TGCGCCAGCAGCCCGGGAGGAGATCAGCCCCAGCATTTT.

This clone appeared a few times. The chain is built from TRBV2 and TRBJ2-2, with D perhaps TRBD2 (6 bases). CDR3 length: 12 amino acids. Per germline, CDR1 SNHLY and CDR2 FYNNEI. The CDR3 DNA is TGTGTTTACGGGGGAGACACCGGGGAGCTGTTTTTT. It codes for CVYGGDTGELFF.

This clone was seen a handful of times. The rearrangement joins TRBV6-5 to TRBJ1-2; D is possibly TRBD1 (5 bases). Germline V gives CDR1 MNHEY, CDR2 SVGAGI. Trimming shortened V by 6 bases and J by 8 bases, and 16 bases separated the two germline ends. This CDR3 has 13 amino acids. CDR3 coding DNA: TGTGCCAGCAGGGGGCCCGTTACCTACGGCTACACCTTC. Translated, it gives CASRGPVTYGYTF.

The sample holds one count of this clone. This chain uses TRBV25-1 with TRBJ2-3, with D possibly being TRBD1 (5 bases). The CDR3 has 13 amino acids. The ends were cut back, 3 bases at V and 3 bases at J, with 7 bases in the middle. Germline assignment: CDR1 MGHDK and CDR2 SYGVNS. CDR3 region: CASSEQGTDTQYF. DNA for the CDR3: TGTGCCAGCAGTGAGCAGGGAACAGATACGCAGTATTTT. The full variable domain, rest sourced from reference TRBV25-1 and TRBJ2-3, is EADIYQTPRYLVIGTGKKITLECSQTMGHDKMYWYQQDPGMELHLIHYSYGVNSTEKGDLSSESTVSRIRTEHFPLTLESARPSHTSQYLCASSEQGTDTQYFGPGTRLTVL.

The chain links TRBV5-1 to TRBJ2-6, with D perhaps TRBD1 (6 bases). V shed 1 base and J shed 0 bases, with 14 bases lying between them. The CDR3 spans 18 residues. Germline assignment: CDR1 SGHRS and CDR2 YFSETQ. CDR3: CASSLYQGTNSGANVLTF. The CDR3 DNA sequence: TGCGCCAGCAGCTTGTATCAGGGGACCAACTCTGGGGCCAACGTCCTGACTTTC.

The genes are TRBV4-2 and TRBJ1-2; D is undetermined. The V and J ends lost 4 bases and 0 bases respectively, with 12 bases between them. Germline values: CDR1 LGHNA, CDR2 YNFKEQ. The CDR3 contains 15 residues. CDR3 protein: CASSPQYATNYGYTF. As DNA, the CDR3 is TGTGCCAGCAGCCCGCAATATGCGACTAACTATGGCTACACCTTC.

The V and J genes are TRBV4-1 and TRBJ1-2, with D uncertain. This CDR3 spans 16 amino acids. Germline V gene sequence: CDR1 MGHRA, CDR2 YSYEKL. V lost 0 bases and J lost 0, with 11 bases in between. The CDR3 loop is CASSQDGAGPNYGYTF. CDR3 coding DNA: TGCGCCAGCAGCCAAGACGGAGCAGGACCTAACTATGGCTACACCTTC.

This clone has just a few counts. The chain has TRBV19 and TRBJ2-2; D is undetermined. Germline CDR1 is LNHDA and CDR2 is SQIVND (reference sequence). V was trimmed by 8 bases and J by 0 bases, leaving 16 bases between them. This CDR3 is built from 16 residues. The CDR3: CASQVSSPANTGELFF. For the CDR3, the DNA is TGTGCCAGTCAAGTGAGCAGTCCCGCGAACACCGGGGAGCTGTTTTTT.

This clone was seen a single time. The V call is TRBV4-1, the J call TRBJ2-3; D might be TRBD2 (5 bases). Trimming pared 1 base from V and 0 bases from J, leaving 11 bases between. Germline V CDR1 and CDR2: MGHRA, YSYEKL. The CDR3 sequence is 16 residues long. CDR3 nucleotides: TGCGCCAGCAGCCAAGCCGGGGTCCCCAGCACAGATACGCAGTATTTT. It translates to CASSQAGVPSTDTQYF.

CDR3 in DNA: TGTGCCAGCAGGGGGGACAGGTGGGAGCTGTTTTTT. Translating gives CASRGDRWELFF. The V call is TRBV6-1, the J call TRBJ2-2; 8 positions match TRBD1. After removal of 6 bases from V and 9 bases from J, the junction contained 3 bases not matched to a gene. This CDR3 contains 12 residues. Looked up from germline, CDR1 is MNHNS and CDR2 is SASEGT.

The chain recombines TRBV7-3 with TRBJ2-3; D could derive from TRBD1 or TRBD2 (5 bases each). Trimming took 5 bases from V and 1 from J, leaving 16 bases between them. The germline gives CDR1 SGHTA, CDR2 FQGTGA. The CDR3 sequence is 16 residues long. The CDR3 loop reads CASSPLGVGGTDTQYF. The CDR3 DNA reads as TGTGCCAGCAGCCCCCTGGGGGTGGGGGGCACAGATACGCAGTATTTT.

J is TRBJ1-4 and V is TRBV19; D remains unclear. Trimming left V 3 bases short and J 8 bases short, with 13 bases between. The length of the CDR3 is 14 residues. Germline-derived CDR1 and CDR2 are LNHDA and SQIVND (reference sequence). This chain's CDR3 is CASSMVRREEKLFF. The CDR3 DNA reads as TGTGCCAGTAGTATGGTTCGACGGGAAGAAAAACTGTTTTTT.

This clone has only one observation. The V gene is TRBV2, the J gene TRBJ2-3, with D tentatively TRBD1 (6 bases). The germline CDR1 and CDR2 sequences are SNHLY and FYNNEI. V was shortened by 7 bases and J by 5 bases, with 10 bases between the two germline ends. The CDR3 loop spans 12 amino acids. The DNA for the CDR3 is TGTGCCAGCAACGACAGGATAGATACGCAGTATTTT. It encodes CASNDRIDTQYF.

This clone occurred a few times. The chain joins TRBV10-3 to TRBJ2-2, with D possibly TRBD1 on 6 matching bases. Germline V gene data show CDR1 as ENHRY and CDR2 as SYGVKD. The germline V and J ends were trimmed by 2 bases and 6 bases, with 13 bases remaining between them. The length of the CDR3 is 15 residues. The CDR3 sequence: CAISEGQFGSGELFF. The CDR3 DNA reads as TGTGCCATCAGTGAGGGACAGTTTGGGTCCGGGGAGCTGTTTTTT.

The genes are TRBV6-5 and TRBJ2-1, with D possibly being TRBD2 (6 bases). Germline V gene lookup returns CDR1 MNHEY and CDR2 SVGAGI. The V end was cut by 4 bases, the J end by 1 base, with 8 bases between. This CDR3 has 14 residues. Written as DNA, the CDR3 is TGTGCCAGCAGTTCCGGGGGTTCCTACAATGAGCAGTTCTTC. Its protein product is CASSSGGSYNEQFF.

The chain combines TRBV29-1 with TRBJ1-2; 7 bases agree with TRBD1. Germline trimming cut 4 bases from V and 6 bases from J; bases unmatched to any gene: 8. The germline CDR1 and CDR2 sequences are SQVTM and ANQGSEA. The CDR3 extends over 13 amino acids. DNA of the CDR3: TGCAGCGTTGTCCGAACAGGGGACCATGGCTACACCTTC. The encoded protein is CSVVRTGDHGYTF.

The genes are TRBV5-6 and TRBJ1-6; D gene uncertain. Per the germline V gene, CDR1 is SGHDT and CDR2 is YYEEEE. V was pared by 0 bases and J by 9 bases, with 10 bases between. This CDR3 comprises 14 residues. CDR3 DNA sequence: TGTGCCAGCAGCTTGGATGGGGATGCTTCACCCCTCCACTTT. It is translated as CASSLDGDASPLHF.

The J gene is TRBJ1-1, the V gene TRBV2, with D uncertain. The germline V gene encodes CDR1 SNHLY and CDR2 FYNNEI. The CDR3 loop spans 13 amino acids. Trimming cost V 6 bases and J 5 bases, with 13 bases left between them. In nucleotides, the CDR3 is TGTGCCAGCAGGGTAGACCCGCCTACTGAAGCTTTCTTT. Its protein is CASRVDPPTEAFF.

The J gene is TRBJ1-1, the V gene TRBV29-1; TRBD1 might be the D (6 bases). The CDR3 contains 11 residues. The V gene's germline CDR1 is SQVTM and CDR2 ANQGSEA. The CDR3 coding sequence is TGCAGAGGACAGACCAACACTGAAGCTTTCTTT. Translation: CRGQTNTEAFF.

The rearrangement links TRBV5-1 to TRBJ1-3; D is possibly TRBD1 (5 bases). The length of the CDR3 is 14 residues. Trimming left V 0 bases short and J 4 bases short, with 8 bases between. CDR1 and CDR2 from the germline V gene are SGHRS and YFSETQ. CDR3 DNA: TGCGCCAGCAGCTTGGCAGGGTCCGGAAACACCATATATTTT. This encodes CASSLAGSGNTIYF.